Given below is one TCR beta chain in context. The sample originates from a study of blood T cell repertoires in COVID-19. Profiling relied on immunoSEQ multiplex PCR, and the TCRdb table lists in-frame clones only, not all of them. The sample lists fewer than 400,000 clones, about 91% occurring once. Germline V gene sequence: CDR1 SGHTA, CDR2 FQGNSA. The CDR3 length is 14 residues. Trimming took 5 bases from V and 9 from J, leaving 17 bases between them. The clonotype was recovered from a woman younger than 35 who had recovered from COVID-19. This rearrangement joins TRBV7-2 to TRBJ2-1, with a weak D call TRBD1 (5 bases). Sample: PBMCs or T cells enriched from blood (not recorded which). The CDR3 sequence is CASSLLPEQGEQFF. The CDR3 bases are TGTGCCAGCAGCCTTCTTCCGGAGCAGGGTGAGCAGTTCTTC.